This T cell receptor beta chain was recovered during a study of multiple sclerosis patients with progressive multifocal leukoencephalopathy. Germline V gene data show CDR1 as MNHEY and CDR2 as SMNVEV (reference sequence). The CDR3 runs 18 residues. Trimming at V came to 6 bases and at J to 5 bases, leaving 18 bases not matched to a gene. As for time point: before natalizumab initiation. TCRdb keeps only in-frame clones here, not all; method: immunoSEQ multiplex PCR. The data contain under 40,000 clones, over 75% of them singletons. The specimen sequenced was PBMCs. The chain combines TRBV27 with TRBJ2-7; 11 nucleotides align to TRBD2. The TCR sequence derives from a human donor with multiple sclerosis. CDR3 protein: CASSPYLSTSGSVDEQYF. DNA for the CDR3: TGTGCCAGCAGCCCATATCTCTCCACTAGCGGGAGTGTCGACGAGCAGTACTTC.